A selection of T cell receptor beta chains follows, all from one sample in a study of blood T cell repertoires in COVID-19. Method: immunoSEQ multiplex PCR; TCRdb's copy keeps in-frame clones and lacks some. The sample lists roughly 480,000 clones, approximately 92% occurring once. The source material was peripheral blood. These receptors were collected from a man aged 18-30 years with COVID-19, enrolled during active disease. Each CDR3 is given with its conserved first and last residue. A D gene is named only where the DNA matches it firmly. Size values are once, few and many counts, or a class for expanded clones, and some rows have none.

V	J	D	size	CDR3	DNA
TRBV5-4	TRBJ2-2	TRBD2	.	CASSPGVAGTNTGELFF	TGTGCCAGCAGCCCCGGGGTAGCGGGCACGAACACCGGGGAGCTGTTTTTT
TRBV7-6	TRBJ2-5	TRBD1	.	CASSFRLVGTGGETQYF	TGTGCCAGCAGCTTTCGTTTAGTGGGGACAGGGGGAGAGACCCAGTACTTC
TRBV18	TRBJ2-1	TRBD1	.	CASSPGTGSYNEQFF	TGTGCCAGCTCGCCCGGGACAGGGTCCTACAATGAGCAGTTCTTC
TRBV10-3	TRBJ1-6	.	.	CAIRMESSYNSPLHF	TGTGCCATCAGGATGGAGAGCTCCTATAATTCACCCCTCCACTTT
TRBV5-4	TRBJ1-2	.	.	CASSFPPPNTNYGYTF	TGTGCCAGCAGCTTTCCCCCGCCCAACACTAACTATGGCTACACCTTC
TRBV6-1	TRBJ2-3	TRBD2	.	CASSESLAGGQDTQYF	TGTGCCAGCAGTGAATCGCTAGCGGGGGGGCAAGATACGCAGTATTTT
TRBV27	TRBJ1-1	.	.	CASRGGAGNTEAFF	TGTGCCAGCCGAGGAGGGGCAGGCAACACTGAAGCTTTCTTT
TRBV2	TRBJ2-7	TRBD1	.	CASSEEGQVRRYF	TGTGCCAGCAGTGAAGAAGGACAGGTGAGGAGGTACTTC
TRBV30	TRBJ2-1	.	.	CAWSYSRDTMVHGQFF	TGTGCCTGGAGTTATTCAAGAGACACCATGGTTCATGGGCAGTTCTTC
TRBV5-1	TRBJ1-2	.	once	CASSSGVRALGLGYTF	TGCGCCAGCAGCTCTGGAGTGAGGGCTTTGGGTCTCGGCTACACCTTC
TRBV5-1	TRBJ2-5	.	.	CASRPGLTPARETQYF	TGCGCCAGCAGACCCGGACTGACTCCTGCGAGGGAGACCCAGTACTTC
TRBV25-1	TRBJ2-7	.	.	CASSDRQASYEQYF	TGTGCCAGCAGTGACAGACAGGCATCCTACGAGCAGTACTTC
TRBV7-8	TRBJ2-1	TRBD2	.	CASSRSDSKRGNYNEQFF	TGTGCCAGCAGCCGATCCGACTCGAAGCGGGGGAACTACAATGAGCAGTTCTTC
TRBV28	TRBJ2-1	.	.	CASSSPGSSYNEQFF	TGTGCCAGTTCTTCCCCGGGGAGCTCCTACAATGAGCAGTTCTTC
TRBV6-5	TRBJ2-3	.	.	CASSPTGVADTQYF	TGTGCCAGCTCCCCCACCGGGGTGGCAGATACGCAGTATTTT
TRBV30	TRBJ1-1	.	.	CAWSVGDTEAFF	TGTGCCTGGAGTGTAGGGGATACTGAAGCTTTCTTT
TRBV25-1	TRBJ2-2	TRBD2	.	CASSEYSGSLTGELFF	TGTGCCAGCAGTGAATATAGCGGGTCCCTCACCGGGGAGCTGTTTTTT
TRBV5-1	TRBJ2-2	TRBD2	.	CASSSGTRETGELFF	TGCGCCAGCAGCTCCGGGACTAGAGAGACCGGGGAGCTGTTTTTT
TRBV18	TRBJ2-2	.	.	CASSPPDRANTGELFF	TGTGCCAGCTCACCACCGGACAGAGCGAACACCGGGGAGCTGTTTTTT
TRBV5-5	TRBJ2-7	TRBD1	.	CASSPGDRPYEQYF	TGTGCCAGCAGCCCTGGGGACAGACCCTACGAGCAGTACTTC
TRBV27	TRBJ2-1	TRBD2	once	CASSLLVVLAGVNEQFF	TGTGCCAGCAGCCTATTGGTGGTACTAGCGGGGGTTAATGAGCAGTTCTTC
TRBV29-1	TRBJ1-4	TRBD1	once	CSAVDRAGEKLFF	TGCAGCGCTGTGGACAGGGCGGGGGAAAAACTGTTTTTT
TRBV6-5	TRBJ1-5	.	.	CASSRGQYSNQPQHF	TGTGCCAGCAGTAGGGGCCAGTATAGCAATCAGCCCCAGCATTTT
TRBV11-2	TRBJ2-7	.	.	CASSPLGQGIGEQYF	TGTGCCAGCAGCCCTCTGGGGCAGGGGATCGGTGAGCAGTACTTC
TRBV27	TRBJ2-5	.	few	CASSLAGATETQYF	TGTGCCAGCAGTTTAGCGGGGGCGACTGAGACCCAGTACTTC
TRBV12-3/TRBV12-4	TRBJ2-4	.	.	CASSPRLDIQYF	TGTGCCAGCAGTCCTCGGTTAGACATTCAGTACTTC
TRBV19	TRBJ1-2	TRBD1	.	CASSPRDRVSYGYTF	TGTGCCAGTAGTCCCCGAGACAGGGTTTCCTATGGCTACACCTTC
TRBV30	TRBJ2-2	TRBD2	.	CAWTDLAAGELFF	TGTGCCTGGACCGATCTAGCGGCCGGGGAGCTGTTTTTT
TRBV19	TRBJ1-1	.	.	CASTLSWNTEAFF	TGTGCCAGTACTCTGTCCTGGAACACTGAAGCTTTCTTT
TRBV6-6	TRBJ2-5	TRBD2	.	CASRRLAGGDETQYF	TGTGCCAGCAGACGACTAGCGGGGGGTGATGAGACCCAGTACTTC
TRBV2	TRBJ1-2	.	.	CASDPGFNYGYTF	TGTGCCAGCGACCCGGGGTTTAACTATGGCTACACCTTC
TRBV7-8	TRBJ2-3	TRBD2	.	CASSWTSGSPGDTQYF	TGTGCCAGCAGCTGGACTAGCGGGAGCCCGGGAGATACGCAGTATTTT
TRBV6-5	TRBJ1-1	TRBD1	.	CASSSDRGLGKTEAFF	TGTGCCAGCAGTTCAGACAGGGGGCTAGGTAAAACTGAAGCTTTCTTT
TRBV10-2	TRBJ2-7	.	.	CASSEQATYEQYF	TGCGCCAGCAGTGAACAGGCCACCTACGAGCAGTACTTC
TRBV18	TRBJ2-5	TRBD2	once	CASSQSGGETQYF	TGTGCCAGCTCCCAGTCGGGGGGAGAGACCCAGTACTTC
TRBV7-6	TRBJ1-1	TRBD1	.	CASSTRGQRGTEAFF	TGTGCCAGCAGCACTAGGGGACAGCGGGGGACTGAAGCTTTCTTT
TRBV9	TRBJ2-3	.	.	CASSVDPTKPSTDTQYF	TGTGCCAGCAGCGTAGACCCAACTAAACCTAGCACAGATACGCAGTATTTT
TRBV5-1	TRBJ2-1	TRBD2	.	CASSISGGTYNEQFF	TGCGCCAGCAGCATTAGCGGGGGGACCTACAATGAGCAGTTCTTC
TRBV6-5	TRBJ2-1	.	.	CASRGPGNEQFF	TGTGCCAGCAGGGGGCCTGGGAATGAGCAGTTCTTC
TRBV5-1	TRBJ2-1	TRBD1	.	CASSRDSLNEQFF	TGCGCCAGCAGTCGGGACAGCCTGAATGAGCAGTTCTTC
TRBV11-3	TRBJ2-3	TRBD2	.	CASSSIAGLGTDTQYF	TGTGCCAGCAGCTCTATAGCGGGGTTGGGCACAGATACGCAGTATTTT
TRBV5-1	TRBJ2-2	TRBD2	.	CASSLTSGNTGELFF	TGCGCCAGCAGCTTGACTAGCGGGAACACCGGGGAGCTGTTTTTT
TRBV12-3/TRBV12-4	TRBJ2-3	.	.	CASSSSQGDTQYF	TGTGCCAGCAGTTCCTCCCAGGGGGATACGCAGTATTTT
TRBV30	TRBJ1-2	.	.	CAWSQARDIDGYTF	TGTGCCTGGAGTCAGGCAAGGGACATCGATGGCTACACCTTC
TRBV6-5	TRBJ2-1	.	.	CASSFRGEQFF	TGTGCCAGCAGCTTCCGGGGTGAGCAGTTCTTC